This TCR beta chain was profiled in a study of graft-versus-host responses after intestinal transplantation. Study in general: All of the recipients had induction that used anti-thymocyte globulin, then tacrolimus and steroids for two to three years. General study findings and limits: GvH clones surfaced in recipient marrow, some emerging earlier in ileum or blood.

The V gene's germline CDR1 is MNHNS and CDR2 SASEGT. V shed 9 bases, J shed 1 base, and the junction held 2 bases outside the gene matches. This CDR3 contains 13 residues. Intraepithelial and lamina propria lymphocytes were isolated from graft specimens. The repertoire was sequenced with immunoSEQ multiplex PCR; TCRdb's copy has only in-frame clones and lacks some. The sample comprises approximately 14,000 clones, roughly 81% of which are singletons, and roughly 7.7% rests with the top ten. About this clone itself: Its antigen is not identified.

This receptor was identified in a human patient who received an intestinal transplant, so some T cells may come from the graft donor. The starting material was ileum tissue, obtained 16 days after intestinal transplant. This chain joins TRBV6-1 and TRBJ2-2; 7 nucleotides align to TRBD1. The CDR3 sequence is CARRDRNTGELFF. CDR3 nucleotides: TGTGCCAGACGGGACAGGAACACCGGGGAGCTGTTTTTT.